The T cell receptor beta chain under discussion was sequenced for a study of spatial heterogeneity in lung cancer. TCRdb re-analysed the 5' RACE reads in MiXCR, keeping a single row per CDR3 protein. Counted here are more than 75,000 distinct CDR3 sequences, roughly a fifth occurring once; the ten biggest clones make up 20% to 25%. The germline V and J ends were trimmed by 3 bases and 0 bases, with 5 bases remaining between them. In germline, CDR1 is SGHTA, CDR2 FQGNSA. The CDR3 is 13 residues long. The time point is: blood at routine non-recurrence follow-up after resection. The TCR comes from a male donor with early-stage non-small cell lung cancer. The chain recombines TRBV7-2 with TRBJ2-5; D gene ambiguous. The material was PBMCs, obtained at follow-up. The CDR3 protein is CASSFGNQETQYF. DNA for the CDR3: TGTGCCAGCAGCTTTGGGAACCAAGAGACCCAGTACTTC.